Each of the 30 T cell receptor beta chains below was sequenced from the same sample in a study of blood T cell repertoires in COVID-19. The data were produced by immunoSEQ multiplex PCR, yet TCRdb's version contains in-frame clones alone and is incomplete. The sample has around 300,000 clones; 75% to 90% are singletons. Sequenced: peripheral blood. These receptors were obtained from a woman in her 40s with acute or convalescent COVID-19.

The V and J genes are TRBV9 and TRBJ2-2, with a tentative D call TRBD2 (5 bases). The CDR3 has 17 residues. Germline loops: CDR1 SGDLS, CDR2 YYNGEE. V dropped 2 bases and J dropped 1 base, with 15 bases sitting between them. The CDR3 protein is CASSVAGEPGNTGELFF. DNA for the CDR3: TGTGCCAGCAGCGTGGCCGGGGAACCCGGGAACACCGGGGAGCTGTTTTTT.

The V and J genes are TRBV15 and TRBJ2-5; the D gene is possibly TRBD2 (6 bases). The CDR3 runs 15 residues. Germline V gives CDR1 LNHNV, CDR2 YYDKDF (reference sequence). Trimming left V 0 bases short and J 9 bases short, with 17 bases between. The DNA for the CDR3 is TGTGCCACCAGCAGAGATTCGGGGGTTAAAGGGGCCCAGTACTTC. Its translation: CATSRDSGVKGAQYF.

This clone was recorded once. This chain uses TRBV11-2 with TRBJ1-1; 11 positions agree with TRBD1. V dropped 5 bases and J dropped 4; count of bases not matched to a gene: 9. This CDR3 contains 16 residues. Germline V CDR1 and CDR2: SGHAT, FQNNGV. The CDR3 spells CASSPQSGTGGTEAFF. The CDR3 DNA reads TGTGCCAGCAGCCCTCAATCCGGGACAGGGGGCACTGAAGCTTTCTTT. Looking up the rest from reference TRBV11-2 and TRBJ1-1 gives the full variable domain: EAGVAQSPRYKIIEKRQSVAFWCNPISGHATLYWYQQILGQGPKLLIQFQNNGVVDDSQLPKDRFSAERLKGVDSTLKIQPAKLEDSAVYLCASSPQSGTGGTEAFFGQGTRLTVV.

This clone appeared once. This chain links TRBV4-2 with TRBJ2-1; 9 bases align to TRBD2. J lost 4 bases, V lost 6 bases, and 13 bases had no gene match. CDR1 and CDR2 (germline): LGHNA, YNFKEQ. The CDR3 spans 17 residues. In DNA, the CDR3 is TGTGCCAGCAGATTAACGGAGAGCGGGGGGCTATACAATGAGCAGTTCTTC. Residues: CASRLTESGGLYNEQFF.

The chain couples TRBV9 to TRBJ1-1; 10 positions match TRBD1. Losses at the gene ends were 0 bases for V and 2 bases for J; bases not matched to a gene: 4. The germline V gene has CDR1 SGDLS and CDR2 YYNGEE. CDR3 length: 16 amino acids. The CDR3 nucleotides are TGTGCCAGCAGCGTAGCCGGGACAGGGGAAAACACTGAAGCTTTCTTT. Translating it yields CASSVAGTGENTEAFF. The variable domain in full, with the rest retrieved from reference TRBV9 and TRBJ1-1, is DSGVTQTPKHLITATGQRVTLRCSPRSGDLSVYWYQQSLDQGLQFLIQYYNGEERAKGNILERFSAQQFPDLHSELNLSSLELGDSALYFCASSVAGTGENTEAFFGQGTRLTVV.

This chain uses TRBV21-1 with TRBJ1-5; the table gives TRBD1 as D, unverified against the DNA. TRBV21-1 is a known pseudogene. This CDR3 contains 15 residues. In nucleotides, the CDR3 is TGTGCCAGCAGCAAGCCGGGACAGGGTTATCAGCCCCAGCATTTT. Protein sequence: CASSKPGQGYQPQHF.

The chain uses TRBV19 and TRBJ2-7, with D maybe TRBD1 (5 bases). Trimming left V 2 bases short and J 3 bases short, with 8 bases between. The CDR3 consists of 13 residues. Germline V gives CDR1 LNHDA, CDR2 SQIVND (reference sequence). CDR3 bases: TGTGCCAGTAGTATACAGGGTGGCTACGAGCAGTACGTC. It specifies CASSIQGGYEQYV.

The genes are TRBV6-5 and TRBJ1-2; no clear D gene. The CDR3 loop spans 14 amino acids. Per germline, CDR1 MNHEY and CDR2 SVGAGI. V was clipped by 6 bases and J by 2 bases, with 13 bases between them. The CDR3 is CASRELTNNYGYTF. The CDR3 coding sequence is TGTGCCAGCAGGGAGTTGACGAACAACTATGGCTACACCTTC.

This clone was seen a handful of times. The chain carries TRBV5-1 and TRBJ2-3, with 10 bases aligning to TRBD2. Per the germline V gene, CDR1 is SGHRS and CDR2 is YFSETQ. The V segment lost 2 bases and the J segment 5 bases; nucleotides outside the gene matches: 8. The CDR3 runs 16 residues. DNA for the CDR3: TGCGCCAGCAGCTTAGAAGCGGGGGGGCTTGGAGATACGCAGTATTTT. Its protein product is CASSLEAGGLGDTQYF.

This CDR3 reads CASSPGGSNSPLHF. The CDR3 DNA follows: TGTGCCAGCAGCCCAGGAGGTTCTAATTCACCCCTCCACTTT. V usage is TRBV7-3 and J usage is TRBJ1-6, with no clear D. The length of the CDR3 is 14 residues. V was shortened by 5 bases and J by 6 bases, with 11 bases between the two germline ends. CDR1 is SGHTA and CDR2 is FQGTGA in the germline V gene. The complete variable domain, with remaining parts taken from reference TRBV7-3 and TRBJ1-6, reads GAGVSQTPSNKVTEKGKYVELRCDPISGHTALYWYRQSLGQGPEFLIYFQGTGAADDSGLPNDRFFAVRPEGSVSTLKIQRTERGDSAVYLCASSPGGSNSPLHFGNGTRLTVT.

The rearrangement joins TRBV3-1 (or the pseudogene TRBV3-2) to TRBJ1-6; D may be TRBD1 (6 bases). This CDR3 spans 16 amino acids. V lost 5 bases and J lost 6, with 17 bases in between. Per germline, CDR1 LGHDT and CDR2 YNNKEL (reference sequence). In DNA, the CDR3 is TGTGCCAGCAGCTACCGAGGGGGTAGGGTTAATTCACCCCTCCACTTT. Translated: CASSYRGGRVNSPLHF.

The genes are TRBV4-1 and TRBJ2-1, with TRBD1 identical over 11 bases. CDR3 length equals 15 residues. Germline loops: CDR1 MGHRA, CDR2 YSYEKL. Germline trimming cut 4 bases from V and 6 bases from J; bases unmatched to any gene: 5. This CDR3 reads CASSRTGGLRNEQFF. The DNA for the CDR3 is TGCGCCAGCAGCCGGACAGGGGGCTTGCGCAATGAGCAGTTCTTC.

The rearrangement uses TRBV9 and TRBJ2-1; 14 bases are a match to TRBD2. The J segment lost 5 bases and the V segment lost 4 bases, leaving 8 bases of the junction unmatched. The CDR3 contains 17 residues. Germline-derived CDR1 and CDR2 are SGDLS and YYNGEE. The CDR3 DNA follows: TGTGCCAGCAGCCCCCGACTAGCGGGGGGGCAGGACAATGAGCAGTTCTTC. Protein: CASSPRLAGGQDNEQFF.

Note on this clone: One end of the junction varies from germline; a read error may be responsible. The chain links TRBV2 to TRBJ2-1; tentative D call: TRBD2 (5 bases). This CDR3 comprises 16 residues. Germline V lookup: CDR1 SNHLY, CDR2 FYNNEI. The CDR3 is CASSEGTGLSFNEQFF. Written as DNA, the CDR3 is TGTGCCAGCAGTGAAGGGACCGGACTCTCCTTCAATGAGCAGTTCTTC.

The chain recombines TRBV4-2 with TRBJ2-1, with D maybe TRBD1 (5 bases). The germline V gene has CDR1 LGHNA and CDR2 YNFKEQ. The germline V and J ends were trimmed by 0 bases and 9 bases, with 18 bases remaining between them. This CDR3 is built from 16 residues. The CDR3 nucleotides read TGTGCCAGCAGCCAAGACCTGTCGGGCGGTGGGGCTGAGCAGTTCTTC. It encodes CASSQDLSGGGAEQFF.

V is TRBV13 and J is TRBJ1-1; no reliable D call. The germline V and J ends were trimmed by 0 bases and 1 base, with 6 bases remaining between them. The germline V gene has CDR1 PRHDT and CDR2 FYEKMQ (reference sequence). The CDR3 covers 14 residues. The CDR3 protein is CASSLGQENTEAFF. The CDR3 region has the DNA TGTGCCAGCAGCTTAGGGCAGGAGAACACTGAAGCTTTCTTT.

The V and J genes are TRBV7-3 and TRBJ2-3; maybe TRBD2 (5 bases). The germline gives CDR1 SGHTA, CDR2 FQGTGA. Trimming removed 1 base at V and 6 bases at J, with 14 bases between. The length of the CDR3 is 15 residues. CDR3 DNA: TGTGCCAGCAGCTTAAAGGCGAGTAGCGAGGATACGCAGTATTTT. This sequence encodes CASSLKASSEDTQYF.

The CDR3 coding sequence is TGTGCCAGCAGCTTGGATCAGGGGCGCTTACCCCTTAGTGGCTACACCTTC. Amino acids: CASSLDQGRLPLSGYTF. V and J are TRBV5-4 and TRBJ1-2; perhaps TRBD1 as D (6 bases). This CDR3 is built from 17 residues. The germline V gene encodes CDR1 SGHNT and CDR2 YYREEE (reference sequence). V dropped 0 bases and J dropped 7 bases, with 22 bases sitting between them.

This clone occurred once. The chain uses TRBV7-2 and TRBJ2-1; 7 nucleotides line up with TRBD1. There are 14 residues in the CDR3. The V gene end was trimmed by 2 bases and the J gene end by 7 bases; junction bases not matched to a gene: 5. Germline assignment: CDR1 SGHTA and CDR2 FQGNSA. The CDR3 DNA reads as TGTGCCAGCAGCTTAATTCGACAGGGTAATGAGCAGTTCTTC. Residues: CASSLIRQGNEQFF.

V is TRBV9 and J is TRBJ1-4, with 7 nucleotides matching TRBD1. Germline CDR1 SGDLS, CDR2 YYNGEE. CDR3 size: 17 residues. V trimming: 3 bases; J trimming: 14 bases; junction bases outside the gene matches: 22. The CDR3 nucleotides read TGTGCCAGCAGCGAAAACCCCCGACCGGACAGGAGTAATCGGCTGTTTTTT. It specifies CASSENPRPDRSNRLFF.

The chain uses TRBV28 and TRBJ1-4; 9 positions agree with TRBD1. Germline CDR1 reads MDHEN; CDR2 reads SYDVKM. The ends lost 5 bases at V and 6 bases at J; junction bases unmatched: 4. CDR3 length: 14 residues. The CDR3 protein is CASSTGGKDEKLFF. Here the CDR3 DNA reads TGTGCCAGCAGTACAGGGGGCAAGGATGAAAAACTGTTTTTT.

This clone was seen many times. J is TRBJ2-2 and V is TRBV13, with 7 bases that match TRBD1. Germline lookup yields CDR1 PRHDT and CDR2 FYEKMQ (reference sequence). There are 14 residues in the CDR3. Trimming removed 5 bases from V and 6 bases from J; junction bases left unmatched: 6. The chain's CDR3 is CASSPETGAGELFF. The CDR3 DNA reads TGTGCCAGCAGCCCCGAAACAGGGGCCGGGGAGCTGTTTTTT.

This rearrangement joins TRBV19 to TRBJ1-4, with 7 positions matching TRBD1. The germline V gene has CDR1 LNHDA and CDR2 SQIVND (reference sequence). The V and J ends lost 9 bases and 7 bases, in that order; junction bases with no gene match: 14. This CDR3 has 15 residues. CDR3 loop: CASREGTGVGEKLFF. The CDR3 DNA reads TGTGCCAGCCGCGAGGGTACAGGGGTAGGTGAAAAACTGTTTTTT.

CDR3 in amino acids: CSARAIDGYTF. The CDR3 DNA sequence: TGCAGTGCTAGGGCCATTGATGGCTACACCTTC. The chain couples TRBV20-1 to TRBJ1-2; no clear D. Germline V gene sequence: CDR1 DFQATT, CDR2 SNEGSKA (reference sequence). Trimming took 3 bases from V and 6 from J, leaving 8 bases between them. The CDR3 runs to 11 residues.

The rearrangement joins TRBV12-3 or TRBV12-4 to TRBJ1-6; D gene unclear. This CDR3 is 13 amino acids long. V lost 2 bases, J lost 9 bases, and 8 bases lay in between. The CDR3 spells CASSLSPISPLHF. Here the CDR3 DNA reads TGTGCCAGCAGTTTATCCCCTATTTCACCCCTCCACTTT.

V is TRBV19 and J is TRBJ1-1; the match to TRBD1 covers 7 bases. The CDR3 covers 15 residues. The ends lost 4 bases at V and 0 bases at J; junction bases unmatched: 5. Per the germline V gene, CDR1 is LNHDA and CDR2 is SQIVND (reference sequence). The CDR3 here is CASSSRDRMNTEAFF. CDR3 coding DNA: TGTGCCAGTAGTAGCCGGGACAGAATGAACACTGAAGCTTTCTTT.

The DNA of the CDR3 is TGTGCCAGCTCAACGGCCAGACAGGGATCACCCCTCCACTTT. Its translation: CASSTARQGSPLHF. The chain combines TRBV6-5 with TRBJ1-6; 7 nucleotides agree with TRBD1. Trimming at V came to 8 bases and at J to 10 bases, leaving 11 bases not matched to a gene. CDR1 and CDR2 from the germline V gene are MNHEY and SVGAGI. This CDR3 comprises 14 residues.

The chain couples TRBV5-1 to TRBJ2-1; D is possibly TRBD1 (5 bases). The CDR3 contains 15 residues. Trimming stripped 0 bases from V and 9 bases from J, with 16 bases between. CDR1 and CDR2 (germline): SGHRS, YFSETQ. The DNA of the CDR3 is TGCGCCAGCAGCTTGGGGTGGGCCAGGGCCAGTGAGCAGTTCTTC. This codes for CASSLGWARASEQFF.

The rearrangement uses TRBV10-3 and TRBJ2-1, with a weak D call TRBD2 (6 bases). The CDR3 has 15 residues. Germline CDR1 and CDR2: ENHRY and SYGVKD. V lost 0 bases to trimming and J lost 4 bases, with 10 bases between them. The CDR3 reads CAISESGTSYNEQFF. The DNA for the CDR3 is TGTGCCATCAGTGAGTCCGGGACTTCGTACAATGAGCAGTTCTTC.

The chain recombines TRBV6-1 with TRBJ2-1, with 8 bases identical to TRBD1. The CDR3 is 14 residues long. The germline gives CDR1 MNHNS, CDR2 SASEGT. The J segment lost 8 bases and the V segment lost 2 bases, leaving 5 bases of the junction unmatched. The CDR3 DNA follows: TGTGCCAGCAGTGAATACAGGGGGGATGATGAGCAGTTCTTC. Amino acids: CASSEYRGDDEQFF.